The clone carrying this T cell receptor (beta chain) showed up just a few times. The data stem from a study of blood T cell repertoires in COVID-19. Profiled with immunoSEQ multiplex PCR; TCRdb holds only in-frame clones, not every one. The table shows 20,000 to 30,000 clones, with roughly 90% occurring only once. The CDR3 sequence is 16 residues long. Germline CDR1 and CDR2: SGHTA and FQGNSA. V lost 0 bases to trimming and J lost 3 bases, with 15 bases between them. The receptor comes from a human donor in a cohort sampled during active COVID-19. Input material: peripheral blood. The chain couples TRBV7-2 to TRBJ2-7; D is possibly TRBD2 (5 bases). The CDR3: CASSLARVQTNYEQYF. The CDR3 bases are TGTGCCAGCAGCTTAGCGAGGGTGCAGACCAACTACGAGCAGTACTTC.